A selection of T cell receptor beta chains follows, all from one sample in a study of blood T cells in healthy people across ages. One entry per CDR3 protein results from TCRdb running MiXCR on the 5' RACE reads. Of approximately 1,000,000 distinct CDR3 sequences listed, less than 45% are singletons. Sequencing used blood. The receptors were gathered from a man between 18 and 29 years old in good health. Each CDR3 is given without its conserved first and last residue.

V gene | CDR3 protein
TRBV9 | ASSSYGQPGDAEAF
TRBV24-1 | ATSDPPPGHTNTGELF
TRBV10-2 | ASIRGQGRADTQY
TRBV2 | ASRTGRKETQY
TRBV7-2 | ASSLQGGPLTDTQY
TRBV7-9 | ASSATGFSDYGYT
TRBV28 | TSRVGGAGAF
TRBV27 | ASSPNTRADTQY
TRBV4-3 | ASSQVPSRGGYGYT
TRBV20-1 | SAANPGLKNTEAF
TRBV18 | ASSPLRYQETQY
TRBV20-1 | SARVRDPYNEQF
TRBV3-1 | ASSQFRGEAF
TRBV29-1 | SVSHGTEAF
TRBV25-1 | ASSETSGLSYNEQF
TRBV7-2 | ASSLAHGGSNQPQH
TRBV6-1 | ASSRDRETATNEKLF
TRBV5-1 | ASSDQPGRNEQF
TRBV5-4 | ASNTRGQVEAF
TRBV4-3 | ASSQYRDFNTEAF
TRBV12-3/TRBV12-4 | ASRGTGGGTQY
TRBV10-3 | AISESWGSTSNYGYT
TRBV20-1 | SARPTGFAHTEAF
TRBV20-1 | SAPRAAQETQY
TRBV20-1 | SAPPGPNTDTQY
TRBV12-3/TRBV12-4 | ASSTGTSGGVIYNEQF
TRBV12-3/TRBV12-4 | ASSLLPGPIQETQY
TRBV20-1 | GATTGRHQPQH
TRBV12-3/TRBV12-4 | ASTLGGVYEQY
TRBV20-1 | SARGVRWGTDTQY
TRBV12-3/TRBV12-4 | ASSSGLSTDVQY
TRBV4-3 | ASSQDFLAGGVKQF
TRBV20-1 | SALGTGGDNEQF
TRBV7-8 | ASSWSTEAF
TRBV7-8 | ASSLAEGASNQPQH
TRBV27 | ASSLGGAGGYQPQH
TRBV12-3/TRBV12-4 | ASRLDPYGYT
TRBV5-1 | ASSPRQGGSEAF
TRBV7-2 | ASRTSWTAYEQY
TRBV6-6 | ASSPGDRVGAKNIQY
TRBV4-2 | ASSQEGGPGAPDTQY
TRBV28 | ASSRSAGTGYQPQH
TRBV5-1 | ASSLEYEQY
TRBV20-1 | SARTEPYGYT
TRBV7-8 | ASSLTPARETQY
TRBV4-3 | ASSGQWNTGELF
TRBV28 | ASTTWGPGSYNEQF